The subject of this entry is one TCR beta chain. The sample originates from a study of Ad26.COV2.S vaccination and SARS-CoV-2 variants. Indicated treatment: over 15 received Ad26.COV2.S at low or high dose, single or two shots; roughly five received placebo; per-sample allocation not given. Sample collection was performed on day 63 after the first vaccine or placebo injection. Assay: immunoSEQ multiplex PCR; the TCRdb copy retains only in-frame clones and omits some. The sample has about 320,000 clones; around 81% are singletons. V was trimmed by 3 bases and J by 4 bases, leaving 9 bases between them. Germline values: CDR1 MNHEY, CDR2 SVGAGI. The CDR3 totals 14 residues.

The material sequenced was peripheral blood, taken in a trial of Ad26.COV2.S vaccine versus placebo. The origin of this receptor is a person aged 18-65 years who received the Ad26.COV2.S COVID-19 vaccine or a placebo. This chain joins TRBV6-5 and TRBJ2-2; D remains ambiguous. CDR3 sequence: CASSYGRSTGELFF. DNA of the CDR3: TGTGCCAGCAGTTATGGCCGGAGCACCGGGGAGCTGTTTTTT.